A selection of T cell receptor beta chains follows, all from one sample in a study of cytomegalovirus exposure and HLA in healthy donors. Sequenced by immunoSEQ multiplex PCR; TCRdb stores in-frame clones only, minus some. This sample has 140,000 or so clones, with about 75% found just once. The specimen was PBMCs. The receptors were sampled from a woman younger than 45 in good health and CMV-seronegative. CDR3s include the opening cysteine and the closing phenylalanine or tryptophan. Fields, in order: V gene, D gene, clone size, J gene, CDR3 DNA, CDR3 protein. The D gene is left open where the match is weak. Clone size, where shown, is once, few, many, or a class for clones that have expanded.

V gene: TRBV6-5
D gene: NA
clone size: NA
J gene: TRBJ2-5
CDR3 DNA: TGTGCCAGCAGAAACAGGGTAGGGACAGAGACCCAGTACTTC
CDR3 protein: CASRNRVGTETQYF

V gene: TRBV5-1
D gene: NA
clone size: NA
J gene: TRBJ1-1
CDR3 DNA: TGCGCCAGCAGTTTTGGGGGCGTTACAGGGCCCACTGAAGCTTTCTTT
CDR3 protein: CASSFGGVTGPTEAFF

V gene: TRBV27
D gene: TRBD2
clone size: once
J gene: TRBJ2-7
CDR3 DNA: TGTGCCAGCAGTTTATCCCCTAGCGGGGGACTCTACGAGCAGTACTTC
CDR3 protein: CASSLSPSGGLYEQYF

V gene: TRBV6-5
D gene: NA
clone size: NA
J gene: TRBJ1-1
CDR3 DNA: TGTGCCAGCAGTGTCGGGGAAGGGTGGGCTGAAGCTTTCTTT
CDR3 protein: CASSVGEGWAEAFF

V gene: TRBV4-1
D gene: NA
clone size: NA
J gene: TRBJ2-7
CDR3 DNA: TGCGCCAGCAGCCAAGACTGGATGGCGGGGAGAAACGAGCAGTACTTC
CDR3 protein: CASSQDWMAGRNEQYF

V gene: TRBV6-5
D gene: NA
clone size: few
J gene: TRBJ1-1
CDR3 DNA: TGTGCCAGCAGTTACGGGCAGGGGATGAACACTGAAGCTTTCTTT
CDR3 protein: CASSYGQGMNTEAFF

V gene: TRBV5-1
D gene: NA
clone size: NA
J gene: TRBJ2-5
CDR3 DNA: TGCGCCAGCAGCTTGGCCGGACAGCTTCAAGAGACCCAGTACTTC
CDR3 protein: CASSLAGQLQETQYF

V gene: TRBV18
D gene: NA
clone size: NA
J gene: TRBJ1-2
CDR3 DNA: TGTGCCAGCTCACTCTACAGCTATGGCTACACCTTC
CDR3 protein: CASSLYSYGYTF

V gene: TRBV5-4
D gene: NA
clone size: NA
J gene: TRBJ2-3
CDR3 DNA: TGTGCCAGCAGCACTGACAGGTTGGATACGCAGTATTTT
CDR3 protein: CASSTDRLDTQYF

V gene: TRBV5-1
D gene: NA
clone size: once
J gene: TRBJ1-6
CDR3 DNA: TGCGCCAGCAGCCCCGAGTTACGACCCTATCAGGATAATTCACCCCTCCACTTT
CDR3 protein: CASSPELRPYQDNSPLHF

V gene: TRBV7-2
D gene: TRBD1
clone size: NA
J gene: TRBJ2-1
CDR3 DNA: TGTGCCAGCAGCTTAGCCCCAGGGGGTTCATACAATGAGCAGTTCTTC
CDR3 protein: CASSLAPGGSYNEQFF

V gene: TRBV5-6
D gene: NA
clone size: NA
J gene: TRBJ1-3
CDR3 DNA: TGTGCCAGCAGCTTCCCCCCAGGGGAGGGAAACACCATATATTTT
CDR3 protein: CASSFPPGEGNTIYF

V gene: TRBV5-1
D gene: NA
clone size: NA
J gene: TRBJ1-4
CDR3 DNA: TGCGCCAGCAGCCCGCGGGGTGCAACTAATGAAAAACTGTTTTTT
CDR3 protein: CASSPRGATNEKLFF

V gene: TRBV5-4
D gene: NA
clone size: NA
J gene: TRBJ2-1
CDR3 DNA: TGTGCCAGCAGCTTGTGGTCCGGTGAGCAGTTCTTC
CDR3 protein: CASSLWSGEQFF

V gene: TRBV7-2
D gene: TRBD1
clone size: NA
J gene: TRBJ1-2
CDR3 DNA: TGTGCCAGCAGCTTCAACCGACAGGGTAACGGAGGCTACACCTTC
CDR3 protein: CASSFNRQGNGGYTF

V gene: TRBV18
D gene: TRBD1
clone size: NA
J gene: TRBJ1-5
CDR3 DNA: TGTGCCAGCTCATTGGAAGGGGGCTATTATCAGCCCCAGCATTTT
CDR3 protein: CASSLEGGYYQPQHF

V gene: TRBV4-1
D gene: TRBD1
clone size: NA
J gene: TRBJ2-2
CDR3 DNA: TGCGCCAGCAGCCAAGATCCACCCCCACAGGGGGCCGGGGAGCTGTTTTTT
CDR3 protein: CASSQDPPPQGAGELFF

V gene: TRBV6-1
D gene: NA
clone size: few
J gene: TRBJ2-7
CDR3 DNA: TGTGCCAGTCGAGGTACTTTCGGGGAGCAGTACTTC
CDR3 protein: CASRGTFGEQYF

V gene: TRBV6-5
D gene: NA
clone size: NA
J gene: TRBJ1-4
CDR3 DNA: TGTGCCAGTGCGAGGGTTCCCGAAAAACTGTTTTTT
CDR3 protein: CASARVPEKLFF

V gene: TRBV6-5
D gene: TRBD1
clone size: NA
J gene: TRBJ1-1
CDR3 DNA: TGTGCCAGCAGTCGGACAGGCTCCTTTATGTTCTTT
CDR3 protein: CASSRTGSFMFF

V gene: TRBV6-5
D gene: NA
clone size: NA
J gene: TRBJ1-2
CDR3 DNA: TGTGCCAGCAACCGCGGGGGGTCAGCCTATGGCTACACCTTC
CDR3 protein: CASNRGGSAYGYTF

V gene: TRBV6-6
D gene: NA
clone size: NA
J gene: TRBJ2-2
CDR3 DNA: TGTGCCAGCACCCCCCAACAGGCGAACACCGGGGAGCTGTTTTTT
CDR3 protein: CASTPQQANTGELFF

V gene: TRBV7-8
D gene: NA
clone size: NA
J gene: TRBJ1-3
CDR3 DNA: TGTGCCAGCAGCTCCCAGGGACTTCAGAGCTCTGGAAACACCATATATTTT
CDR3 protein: CASSSQGLQSSGNTIYF

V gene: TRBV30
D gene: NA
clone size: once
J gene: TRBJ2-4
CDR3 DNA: TGTGCCTGGAGGCGGATAGCCAAAAACATTCAGTACTTC
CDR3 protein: CAWRRIAKNIQYF

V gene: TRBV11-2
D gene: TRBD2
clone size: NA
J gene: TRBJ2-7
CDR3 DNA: TGTGCCAGCAGCTTTGGGACTACCTCCTACGAGCAGTACTTC
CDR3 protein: CASSFGTTSYEQYF

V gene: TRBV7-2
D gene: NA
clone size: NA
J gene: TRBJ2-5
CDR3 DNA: TGTGCCAGCAGCTTAGACAGGAGGGGAGAGACCCAGTACTTC
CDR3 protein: CASSLDRRGETQYF